The 29 T cell receptor beta chains presented below share a single source sample, sequenced in a study of blood T cell repertoires in COVID-19 (TCRdb year 2020). The receptor library was made with the immunoSEQ multiplex PCR assay. TCRdb took this table from immuneACCESS and kept in-frame rearrangements with V and J called. Such tables lack part of the clones; where checked against another copy, unresolved V genes explain under half of the gap, and the rest is unexplained. Counted in this sample were some 300,000 clones; about 87% of them appeared once. The top ten clonotypes cover roughly 1.3% of the sample. Sequencing was done on a sample of peripheral blood. These receptors came from a man in his 70s with acute or convalescent COVID-19.

This chain connects TRBV6-5 to TRBJ2-3; 8 bases fit TRBD1. CDR1 is MNHEY, CDR2 SVGAGI, per germline. Germline trimming cut 3 bases from V and 3 bases from J; bases unmatched to any gene: 8. The CDR3 extends over 16 amino acids. CDR3 residues: CASSYGTGPPTDTQYF. In DNA form, the CDR3 reads TGTGCCAGCAGTTATGGGACAGGTCCTCCTACAGATACGCAGTATTTT.

The V and J genes are TRBV4-1 and TRBJ1-1; D is perhaps TRBD1 (6 bases). Per the germline V gene, CDR1 is MGHRA and CDR2 is YSYEKL. The CDR3 loop spans 17 amino acids. Trimming pared 0 bases from V and 2 bases from J, leaving 16 bases between. CDR3 bases: TGCGCCAGCAGCCAAGATCGAGGGGGTATCGGTAACACTGAAGCTTTCTTT. Translated: CASSQDRGGIGNTEAFF.

CDR3 bases: TGTGCCAGCCGCAATAGCGGGGGGGCCGGGACCGGGGAGCTGTTTTTT. Its translation: CASRNSGGAGTGELFF. V gene TRBV7-9 combines with J gene TRBJ2-2; 11 bases line up with TRBD2. The V gene end was trimmed by 8 bases and the J gene end by 5 bases; junction bases not matched to a gene: 10. The germline V gene has CDR1 SEHNR and CDR2 FQNEAQ (reference sequence). CDR3 length: 16 residues. The full variable domain, its missing parts supplied by reference TRBV7-9 and TRBJ2-2, is DTGVSQNPRHKITKRGQNVTFRCDPISEHNRLYWYRQTLGQGPEFLTYFQNEAQLEKSRLLSDRFSAERPKGSFSTLEIQRTEQGDSAMYLCASRNSGGAGTGELFFGEGSRLTVL.

This clone appeared a few times. The chain has TRBV28 and TRBJ1-4; D remains unclear. Germline V gives CDR1 MDHEN, CDR2 SYDVKM. The CDR3 is made up of 13 amino acids. V was trimmed by 7 bases and J by 0 bases, leaving 6 bases between them. The CDR3 sequence: CASNRATNEKLFF. The CDR3 DNA reads as TGTGCCAGCAATCGAGCAACTAATGAAAAACTGTTTTTT.

V gene TRBV5-4 combines with J gene TRBJ2-3, with 7 bases matching TRBD2. Germline V lookup: CDR1 SGHNT, CDR2 YYREEE (reference sequence). This CDR3 comprises 15 residues. The J segment lost 1 base and the V segment lost 4 bases, leaving 6 bases of the junction unmatched. The CDR3 here is CASSLGGYGTDTQYF. CDR3 bases: TGTGCCAGCAGCCTCGGGGGGTACGGCACAGATACGCAGTATTTT.

This chain joins TRBV5-4 and TRBJ1-2; no clear D. CDR3 length: 15 amino acids. V was pared by 1 base and J by 0 bases, with 10 bases between. From germline, CDR1 is SGHNT and CDR2 YYREEE (reference sequence). This CDR3 is CASSLPPGANYGYTF. CDR3 in DNA: TGTGCCAGCAGCTTGCCGCCGGGAGCTAACTATGGCTACACCTTC.

CDR3 in amino acids: CASSITIVGNQPQHF. The CDR3 region has the DNA TGTGCCAGTAGTATAACTATTGTCGGCAATCAGCCCCAGCATTTT. The chain couples TRBV19 to TRBJ1-5; no reliable D call. Per the germline V gene, CDR1 is LNHDA and CDR2 is SQIVND (reference sequence). V lost 2 bases and J lost 2, with 10 bases in between. The CDR3 loop spans 15 amino acids.

In DNA form, the CDR3 reads TGTGCCATCAGGGATGACAGGGACCTTGAAGCTTTCTTT. It codes for CAIRDDRDLEAFF. V usage is TRBV10-3 and J usage is TRBJ1-1; 7 bases match TRBD1. Germline loops: CDR1 ENHRY, CDR2 SYGVKD. V lost 6 bases and J lost 7; bases outside the gene matches: 8. The CDR3 totals 13 residues.

V is TRBV2 and J is TRBJ2-2; 7 bases are a match to TRBD1. This CDR3 has 15 amino acids. Germline CDR1 is SNHLY and CDR2 is FYNNEI. Unmatched junction bases numbered 4, after V lost 6 bases and J lost 0 bases. The CDR3 region is CASSGTVANTGELFF. In nucleotides, the CDR3 is TGTGCCAGCAGCGGGACAGTCGCGAACACCGGGGAGCTGTTTTTT.

This chain connects TRBV3-1 (or the pseudogene TRBV3-2) to TRBJ2-5; D is possibly TRBD2 (6 bases). The CDR3 has 17 residues. V lost 0 bases and J lost 5, with 19 bases in between. From germline, CDR1 is LGHDT and CDR2 YNNKEL (reference sequence). The CDR3 coding sequence is TGTGCCAGCAGCCAAGATCCCGGGACTCCCCGGGGGGAGACCCAGTACTTC. Its protein is CASSQDPGTPRGETQYF.

This clone was seen once. This sequence joins TRBV5-1 and TRBJ1-1; 8 nucleotides line up with TRBD1. The germline CDR1 and CDR2 sequences are SGHRS and YFSETQ. V gave up 5 bases and J gave up 5 bases; unmatched junction bases: 8. This CDR3 comprises 14 residues. Written as DNA, the CDR3 is TGCGCCAGCAGTTCTGTCAGGGGGCTTACTGAAGCTTTCTTT. Its protein product is CASSSVRGLTEAFF.

J is TRBJ2-5 and V is TRBV29-1, with D possibly being TRBD2 (7 bases). CDR1 and CDR2 from the germline V gene are SQVTM and ANQGSEA. The CDR3 loop spans 15 amino acids. V lost 6 bases and J 4 bases, leaving 21 bases between the germline ends. The DNA of the CDR3 is TGCAGCGTGGGTGGTCTCGGGGGGCTAGGAGAGACCCAGTACTTC. Amino acid sequence: CSVGGLGGLGETQYF.

This chain links TRBV7-8 with TRBJ2-2, with 9 bases that match TRBD1. From germline, CDR1 is SGHVS and CDR2 FQNEAQ. CDR3 length equals 15 residues. The V and J ends lost 5 bases and 5 bases, in that order; junction bases with no gene match: 6. CDR3: CASSLGQGDTGELFF. The DNA of the CDR3 is TGTGCCAGCAGCCTGGGACAGGGAGATACCGGGGAGCTGTTTTTT.

The rearrangement links TRBV4-3 to TRBJ2-3; 8 bases match TRBD2. With V trimmed by 1 base and J by 3 bases, 9 bases remained unmatched. This CDR3 contains 17 residues. The germline gives CDR1 LGHNA, CDR2 YSLEER. CDR3 in amino acids: CASSQGEAGVWTDTQYF. The CDR3 DNA reads as TGCGCCAGCAGCCAAGGAGAAGCGGGAGTGTGGACAGATACGCAGTATTTT.

The rearrangement joins TRBV19 to TRBJ1-5, with 7 nucleotides matching TRBD1. Germline loops: CDR1 LNHDA, CDR2 SQIVND (reference sequence). The CDR3 has 15 residues. V was pared by 5 bases and J by 1 base, with 5 bases of the junction left unmatched. The CDR3 here is CASSAQGSSNQPQHF. Here the CDR3 DNA reads TGTGCCAGTAGTGCACAGGGGAGCAGCAATCAGCCCCAGCATTTT.

V usage is TRBV19 and J usage is TRBJ2-7; D is possibly TRBD1 (7 bases). V gave up 3 bases and J gave up 6 bases, with 15 bases separating them. The CDR3 extends over 14 amino acids. CDR1 and CDR2 from the germline V gene are LNHDA and SQIVND (reference sequence). The CDR3 reads CASSIGQGGGEQYF. The DNA for the CDR3 is TGTGCCAGTAGTATTGGGCAGGGGGGAGGCGAGCAGTACTTC.

The chain employs TRBV4-3 and TRBJ2-1, with 10 bases aligning to TRBD2. Trimming cost V 1 base and J 5 bases; bases outside gene matches: 14. Germline V CDR1 and CDR2: LGHNA, YSLEER. CDR3 size: 19 residues. The CDR3 DNA reads TGCGCCAGCAGCCAAGTTTTTCCGAGCGGGAGGGGAACCAACAATGAGCAGTTCTTC. It codes for CASSQVFPSGRGTNNEQFF.

This chain joins TRBV5-5 and TRBJ2-5; 10 bases line up with TRBD2. V was pared by 4 bases and J by 7 bases, with 16 bases of the junction left unmatched. Germline-derived CDR1 and CDR2 are SGHKS and YYEKEE (reference sequence). The CDR3 extends over 17 amino acids. CDR3 amino acids: CASSASGRGFFIGTQYF. CDR3 DNA: TGTGCCAGCAGCGCTAGCGGGAGAGGGTTTTTTATAGGGACCCAGTACTTC.

The chain links TRBV5-1 to TRBJ1-1; TRBD1 is a possible D gene (5 bases). V was pared by 0 bases and J by 7 bases, with 10 bases between. The CDR3 is 13 amino acids. Germline CDR1 is SGHRS and CDR2 is YFSETQ. The CDR3 spells CASSLADNHEAFF. The CDR3, as DNA: TGCGCCAGCAGCTTGGCGGACAACCATGAAGCTTTCTTT.

This sequence joins TRBV2 and TRBJ1-2; D possibly corresponds to TRBD1 (5 bases). CDR3 length: 13 residues. Germline V gives CDR1 SNHLY, CDR2 FYNNEI. V lost 5 bases to trimming and J lost 2 bases, with 9 bases between them. CDR3 DNA sequence: TGTGCCAGCAGTTTGACAGAGAACTATGGCTACACCTTC. Its protein is CASSLTENYGYTF.

The V and J genes are TRBV7-9 and TRBJ2-3; 8 positions match TRBD1. In germline, CDR1 is SEHNR, CDR2 FQNEAQ (reference sequence). V lost 5 bases and J lost 4; bases outside the gene matches: 8. The CDR3 covers 15 residues. DNA of the CDR3: TGTGCCAGCAGCCCCGGACAGGGAGGCGCAGATACGCAGTATTTT. Amino acid sequence: CASSPGQGGADTQYF.

J is TRBJ2-1 and V is TRBV28; D possibly corresponds to TRBD2 (5 bases). V was trimmed by 3 bases and J by 2 bases, leaving 11 bases between them. The CDR3 is 15 residues long. Germline loops: CDR1 MDHEN, CDR2 SYDVKM. The CDR3, as DNA: TGTGCCAGCAGTTTGTCCGGGGTGGCCTACAATGAGCAGTTCTTC. It specifies CASSLSGVAYNEQFF.

The V and J genes are TRBV28 and TRBJ1-2; TRBD1 might be the D (6 bases). This CDR3 has 12 residues. V was pared by 8 bases and J by 8 bases, with 15 bases between. The germline CDR1 and CDR2 sequences are MDHEN and SYDVKM. The CDR3 DNA reads TGTGCCAGCTATCGGACAGCGGGGGGCTACACCTTC. Translating it yields CASYRTAGGYTF.

The V call is TRBV18, the J call TRBJ2-7; TRBD2 matches at 9 bases. Germline loops: CDR1 KGHSH, CDR2 LQKENI. The CDR3 spans 14 residues. V was pared by 5 bases and J by 1 base, with 3 bases of the junction left unmatched. The CDR3 protein is CASSWRGGSYEQYF. The CDR3 DNA follows: TGTGCCAGCTCATGGCGGGGGGGGTCCTACGAGCAGTACTTC.

The rearrangement links TRBV6-6 to TRBJ1-1; 8 bases align to TRBD1. Germline V lookup: CDR1 MNHNY, CDR2 SVGAGI (reference sequence). This CDR3 spans 15 amino acids. V was clipped by 0 bases and J by 8 bases; unmatched bases: 8. The CDR3 sequence: CASSYSDRGRVEAFF. CDR3 bases: TGTGCCAGCAGTTACTCCGACAGGGGCCGGGTAGAAGCTTTCTTT.

The chain joins TRBV6-2 or TRBV6-3 to TRBJ2-3; 9 bases are a match to TRBD2. V lost 0 bases to trimming and J lost 5 bases; unmatched junction nucleotides: 6. The germline V gene encodes CDR1 MNHEY and CDR2 SVGEGT. CDR3 size: 16 residues. The CDR3 sequence is CASSYSIAGGRDTQYF. The CDR3, as DNA: TGTGCCAGCAGTTACTCGATCGCGGGGGGGCGAGATACGCAGTATTTT.

The J gene is TRBJ2-1, the V gene TRBV7-2; 9 bases match TRBD1. The CDR3 is 16 amino acids. The V gene end was trimmed by 4 bases and the J gene end by 2 bases; junction bases not matched to a gene: 6. The V gene's germline CDR1 is SGHTA and CDR2 FQGNSA. CDR3 in DNA: TGTGCCAGCAGCTCCTCCGGGACAGGGCCCTACAATGAGCAGTTCTTC. This gives the protein CASSSSGTGPYNEQFF.

The rearrangement joins TRBV5-4 to TRBJ1-2, with D unresolved. CDR1 is SGHNT, CDR2 YYREEE, per germline (reference sequence). This CDR3 region has 13 residues. V was pared by 4 bases and J by 3 bases, with 10 bases between. CDR3 coding DNA: TGTGCCAGCAGCCAGGACGGGGACTATGGCTACACCTTC. Translated, it gives CASSQDGDYGYTF.

This clone was seen a few times. V usage is TRBV9 and J usage is TRBJ2-1, with 9 nucleotides matching TRBD2. The CDR3 has 14 residues. J was trimmed by 6 bases and V by 2 bases; bases with no gene match: 3. From germline, CDR1 is SGDLS and CDR2 YYNGEE. The CDR3 here is CASSVGTSSNEQFF. CDR3 in DNA: TGTGCCAGCAGCGTTGGGACTAGCAGCAATGAGCAGTTCTTC.